This T cell receptor beta chain is from a study of T cells in Graves' hyperthyroidism and ophthalmopathy. Study outcomes and limitations: Ophthalmopathy prediction by the model preceded onset by a median roughly 6.3 months.

The germline CDR1 and CDR2 sequences are DFQATT and SNEGSKA (reference sequence). Trimming cost V 5 bases and J 1 base, with 16 bases left between them. The CDR3 runs to 15 residues. RNA transcripts provided the source from which TCR beta CDR3 regions were amplified. Carried out on the TCR CDR3, a first-round RT-PCR used the HTBI primer set. TCRdb passed the multiplex PCR reads through MiXCR, listing each CDR3 protein once. The table lists 370,000 or so distinct CDR3 sequences, approximately 15% of them singletons, with about 27% in the top ten. A note on this clonotype: Its antigen remains unidentified.

The chain recombines TRBV20-1 with TRBJ2-3; perhaps TRBD2 as D (6 bases). The specimen was blood. The sequence came from a woman aged 18-30 years with Graves' hyperthyroidism that later progressed to Graves' ophthalmopathy. CDR3 sequence (DNA): TGCAGTGCTCGCCCCGGGAGTGGGGGCACAGATACGCAGTATTTT. It is translated as CSARPGSGGTDTQYF.